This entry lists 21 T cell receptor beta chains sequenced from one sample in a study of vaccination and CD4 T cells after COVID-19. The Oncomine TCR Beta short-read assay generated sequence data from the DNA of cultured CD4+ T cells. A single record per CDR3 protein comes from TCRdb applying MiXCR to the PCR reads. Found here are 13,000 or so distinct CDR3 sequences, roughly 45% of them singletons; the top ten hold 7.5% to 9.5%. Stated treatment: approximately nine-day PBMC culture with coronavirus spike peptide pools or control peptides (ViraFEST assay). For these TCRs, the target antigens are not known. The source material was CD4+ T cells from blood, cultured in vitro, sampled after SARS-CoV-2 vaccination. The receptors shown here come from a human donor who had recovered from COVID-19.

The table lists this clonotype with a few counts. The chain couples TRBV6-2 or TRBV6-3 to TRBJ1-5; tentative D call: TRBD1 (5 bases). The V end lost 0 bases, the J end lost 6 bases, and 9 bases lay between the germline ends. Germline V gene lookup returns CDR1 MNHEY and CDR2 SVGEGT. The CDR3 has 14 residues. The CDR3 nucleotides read TGTGCCAGCAGTTACTCGACAGACACTCAGCCCCAGCATTTT. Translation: CASSYSTDTQPQHF.

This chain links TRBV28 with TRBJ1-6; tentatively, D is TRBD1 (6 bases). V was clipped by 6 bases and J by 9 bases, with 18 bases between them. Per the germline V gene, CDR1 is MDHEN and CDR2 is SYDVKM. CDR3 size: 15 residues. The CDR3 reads CASREDRNQASPLHF. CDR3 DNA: TGTGCCAGCAGAGAAGACAGGAATCAAGCTTCACCCCTCCACTTT.

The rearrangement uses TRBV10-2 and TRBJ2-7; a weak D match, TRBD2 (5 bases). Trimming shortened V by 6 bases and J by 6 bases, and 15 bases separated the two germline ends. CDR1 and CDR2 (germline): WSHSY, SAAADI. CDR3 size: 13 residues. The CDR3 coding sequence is TGCGCCAGCAGAGGGAGAGAATTTTTCGAGCAGTACTTC. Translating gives CASRGREFFEQYF.

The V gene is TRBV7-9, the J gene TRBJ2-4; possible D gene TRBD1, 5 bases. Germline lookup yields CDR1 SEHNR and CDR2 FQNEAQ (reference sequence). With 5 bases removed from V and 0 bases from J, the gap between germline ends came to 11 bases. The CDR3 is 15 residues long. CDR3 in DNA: TGTGCCAGCAGCCCAGACAGCCTAGCCAAAAACATTCAGTACTTC. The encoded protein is CASSPDSLAKNIQYF.

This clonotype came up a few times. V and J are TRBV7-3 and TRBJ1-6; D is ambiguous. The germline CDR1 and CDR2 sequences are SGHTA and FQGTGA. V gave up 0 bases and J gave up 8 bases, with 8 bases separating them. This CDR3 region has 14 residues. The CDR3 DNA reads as TGTGCCAGCAGCTTAACAGCCGATGATTCACCCCTCCACTTT. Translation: CASSLTADDSPLHF.

CDR3 in amino acids: CATSANRGGYTQYF. As DNA, the CDR3 is TGTGCCACCAGCGCGAATCGAGGGGGGTATACGCAGTATTTT. The chain has TRBV15 and TRBJ2-3; either TRBD1 or TRBD2 may supply D (6 bases each). V dropped 5 bases and J dropped 7 bases, with 16 bases sitting between them. The CDR3 totals 14 residues. CDR1 and CDR2 from the germline V gene are LNHNV and YYDKDF (reference sequence).

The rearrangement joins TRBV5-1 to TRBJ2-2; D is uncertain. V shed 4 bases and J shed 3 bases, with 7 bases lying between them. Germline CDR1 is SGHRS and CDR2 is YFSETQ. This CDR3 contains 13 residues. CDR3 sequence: CASSLWDTGELFF. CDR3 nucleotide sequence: TGCGCCAGCAGCCTTTGGGACACCGGGGAGCTGTTTTTT.

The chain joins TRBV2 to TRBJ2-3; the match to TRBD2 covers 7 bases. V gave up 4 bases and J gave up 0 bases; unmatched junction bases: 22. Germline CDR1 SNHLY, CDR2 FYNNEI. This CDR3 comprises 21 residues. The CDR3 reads CASSAPRFSRGPAGSTDTQYF. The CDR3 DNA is TGTGCCAGCAGTGCCCCTCGATTTTCCCGTGGACCAGCGGGAAGCACAGATACGCAGTATTTT.

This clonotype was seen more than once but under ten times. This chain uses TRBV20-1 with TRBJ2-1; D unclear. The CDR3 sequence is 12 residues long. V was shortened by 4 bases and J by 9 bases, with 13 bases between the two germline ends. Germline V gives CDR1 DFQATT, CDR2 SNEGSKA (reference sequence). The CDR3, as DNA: TGCAGTGCTAACCAGCTGGGTACTGAGCAGTTCTTC. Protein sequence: CSANQLGTEQFF.

DNA of the CDR3: TGCAGTGCTAGAGATTTAAGTCCCTACGAGCAGTACTTC. As protein: CSARDLSPYEQYF. This chain connects TRBV20-1 to TRBJ2-7; D not resolved. Germline CDR1 reads DFQATT; CDR2 reads SNEGSKA (reference sequence). V lost 0 bases to trimming and J lost 2 bases, with 8 bases between them. The CDR3 runs 13 residues.

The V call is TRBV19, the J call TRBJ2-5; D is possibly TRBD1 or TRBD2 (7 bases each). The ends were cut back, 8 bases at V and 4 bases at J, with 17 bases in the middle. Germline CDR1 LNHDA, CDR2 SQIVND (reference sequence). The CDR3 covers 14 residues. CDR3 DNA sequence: TGTGCCAGTCGCCGACAGGGAGGGGGAGAGACCCAGTACTTC. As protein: CASRRQGGGETQYF.

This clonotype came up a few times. CDR3: CASRGTDRKNIQYF. In nucleotides, the CDR3 is TGTGCCAGCAGGGGCACGGACAGAAAAAACATTCAGTACTTC. This rearrangement joins TRBV27 to TRBJ2-4; D may be TRBD1 (6 bases). Trimming took off 6 bases at V and 4 bases at J, with 13 bases between the two ends. CDR1 MNHEY and CDR2 SMNVEV come from the germline V gene (reference sequence). This CDR3 has 14 amino acids.

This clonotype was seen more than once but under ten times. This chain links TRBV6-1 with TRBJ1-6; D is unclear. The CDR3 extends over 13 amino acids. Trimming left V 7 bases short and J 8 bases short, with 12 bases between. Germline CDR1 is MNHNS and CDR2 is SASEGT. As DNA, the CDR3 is TGTGCCAGCATGCGGCAGATTGATTCACCCCTCCACTTT. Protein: CASMRQIDSPLHF.

In DNA form, the CDR3 reads TGCAGTGCCCAAGTGGGACTTGTGGTGCACGAGCAGTACTTC. Protein: CSAQVGLVVHEQYF. The chain combines TRBV20-1 with TRBJ2-7, with a possible D match to TRBD2 (6 bases). The CDR3 sequence is 14 residues long. Trimming pared 6 bases from V and 5 bases from J, leaving 20 bases between. CDR1 and CDR2 from the germline V gene are DFQATT and SNEGSKA (reference sequence).

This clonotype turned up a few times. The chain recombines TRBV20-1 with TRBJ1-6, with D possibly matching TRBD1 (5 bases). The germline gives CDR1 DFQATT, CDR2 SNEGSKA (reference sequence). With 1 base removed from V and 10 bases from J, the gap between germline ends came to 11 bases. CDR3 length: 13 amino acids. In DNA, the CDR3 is TGCAGTGCTAGAGTTGTGGGGGAATCACCCCTCCACTTT. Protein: CSARVVGESPLHF.

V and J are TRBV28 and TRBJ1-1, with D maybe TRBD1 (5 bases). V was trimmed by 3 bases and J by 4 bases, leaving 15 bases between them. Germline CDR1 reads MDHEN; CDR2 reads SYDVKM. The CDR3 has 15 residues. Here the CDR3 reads CASSFMGRESTEAFF. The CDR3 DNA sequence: TGTGCCAGCAGTTTTATGGGCAGGGAAAGCACTGAAGCTTTCTTT.

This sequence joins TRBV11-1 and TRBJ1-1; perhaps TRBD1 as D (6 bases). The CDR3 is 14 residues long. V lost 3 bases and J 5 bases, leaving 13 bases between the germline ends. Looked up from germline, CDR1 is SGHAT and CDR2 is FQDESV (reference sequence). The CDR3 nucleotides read TGTGCCAGCAGCTTGGAGGTTAGGGGGACTGAAGCTTTCTTT. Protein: CASSLEVRGTEAFF.

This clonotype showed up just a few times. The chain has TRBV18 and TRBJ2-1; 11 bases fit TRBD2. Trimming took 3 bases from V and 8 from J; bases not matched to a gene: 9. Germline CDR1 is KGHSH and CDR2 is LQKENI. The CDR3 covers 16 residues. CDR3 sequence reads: CASSPGTSGGGDEQFF. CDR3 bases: TGTGCCAGCTCACCTGGGACTAGCGGAGGGGGCGATGAGCAGTTCTTC.

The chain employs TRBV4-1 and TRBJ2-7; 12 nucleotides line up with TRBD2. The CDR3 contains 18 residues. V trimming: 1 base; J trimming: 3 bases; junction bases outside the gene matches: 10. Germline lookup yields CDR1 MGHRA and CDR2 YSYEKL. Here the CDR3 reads CASSQVFLTSGSVYEQYF. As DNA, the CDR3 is TGCGCCAGCAGCCAAGTTTTCTTGACTAGCGGGAGCGTCTACGAGCAGTACTTC.

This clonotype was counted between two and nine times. As DNA, the CDR3 is TGTGCCAGCAGACAACAAACTAGCGGGAGGTCGGATACGCAGTATTTT. Translating it yields CASRQQTSGRSDTQYF. V and J are TRBV6-1 and TRBJ2-3; TRBD2 matches at 12 bases. After removal of 6 bases from V and 6 bases from J, the junction contained 10 bases not matched to a gene. This CDR3 region has 16 residues. Germline lookup yields CDR1 MNHNS and CDR2 SASEGT.

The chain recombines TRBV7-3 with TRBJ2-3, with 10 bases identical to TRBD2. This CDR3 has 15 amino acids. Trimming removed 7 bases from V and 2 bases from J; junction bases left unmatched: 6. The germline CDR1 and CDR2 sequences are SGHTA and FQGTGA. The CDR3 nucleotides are TGTGCCAGCACCGCGGGACTAGCGTCCACAGATACGCAGTATTTT. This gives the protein CASTAGLASTDTQYF. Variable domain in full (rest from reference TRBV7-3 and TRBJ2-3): GAGVSQTPSNKVTEKGKYVELRCDPISGHTALYWYRQSLGQGPEFLIYFQGTGAADDSGLPNDRFFAVRPEGSVSTLKIQRTERGDSAVYLCASTAGLASTDTQYFGPGTRLTVL.